A single sample is the source of the 22 T cell receptor beta chains below, sequenced in a study of cytomegalovirus exposure and HLA in healthy donors. Primers: 60 Vbeta forward and 13 Jbeta reverse. The repertoire was sequenced with immunoSEQ multiplex PCR; TCRdb's copy has only in-frame clones and lacks some. The sample consists of about 73,000 clones, over 70% of them appearing once. What was sequenced was PBMCs. These receptors originate from a man between 70 and 80 years old in good health and CMV-seronegative.

Details on this clone: The sample has other DNA sequences that encode this CDR3 too. The J gene is TRBJ1-1, the V gene TRBV7-9; D is uncertain. Germline V CDR1 and CDR2: SEHNR, FQNEAQ (reference sequence). V was shortened by 5 bases and J by 5 bases, with 12 bases between the two germline ends. This CDR3 is 13 amino acids long. This CDR3 reads CASSNREETEAFF. Written as DNA, the CDR3 is TGTGCCAGCAGCAATCGAGAGGAGACTGAAGCTTTCTTT. Full variable domain (outside the CDR3, taken from reference TRBV7-9 and TRBJ1-1): DTGVSQNPRHKITKRGQNVTFRCDPISEHNRLYWYRQTLGQGPEFLTYFQNEAQLEKSRLLSDRFSAERPKGSFSTLEIQRTEQGDSAMYLCASSNREETEAFFGQGTRLTVV.

This clone showed up just a few times. This chain links TRBV6-1 with TRBJ1-6; 9 nucleotides agree with TRBD1. The CDR3 loop spans 15 amino acids. Germline V gene data show CDR1 as MNHNS and CDR2 as SASEGT. Trimming cost V 7 bases and J 9 bases; bases outside gene matches: 10. CDR3 in amino acids: CASKQDGTGFSPLHF. DNA of the CDR3: TGTGCCAGCAAGCAGGACGGGACAGGGTTTTCACCCCTCCACTTT.

The chain joins TRBV11-3 to TRBJ2-7; 9 bases match TRBD1. Germline CDR1 is SGHNT and CDR2 is YENEEA. There are 15 residues in the CDR3. The ends lost 1 base at V and 0 bases at J; junction bases unmatched: 1. CDR3 amino acids: CASSLGQGVSYEQYF. CDR3 DNA: TGTGCCAGCAGCTTAGGACAGGGGGTCTCCTACGAGCAGTACTTC.

This clone was recorded once. In the same sample, other DNA sequences code for this CDR3. The chain uses TRBV19 and TRBJ1-2; D may be TRBD1 (6 bases). This CDR3 comprises 14 residues. In germline, CDR1 is LNHDA, CDR2 SQIVND (reference sequence). The V and J ends lost 3 bases and 5 bases respectively, with 13 bases between them. Here the CDR3 reads CASSMNRVRYGYTF. The CDR3 DNA reads as TGTGCCAGTAGTATGAACAGGGTGAGGTATGGCTACACCTTC. The full variable domain, completed using reference TRBV19 and TRBJ1-2, is DGGITQSPKYLFRKEGQNVTLSCEQNLNHDAMYWYRQDPGQGLRLIYYSQIVNDFQKGDIAEGYSVSREKKESFPLTVTSAQKNPTAFYLCASSMNRVRYGYTFGSGTRLTVV.

The chain recombines TRBV5-1 with TRBJ2-5, with D perhaps matching TRBD1 (6 bases). Between the trimmed V and J ends, which lost 5 bases and 1 base, there was a span of 9 bases. Germline V gene data show CDR1 as SGHRS and CDR2 as YFSETQ. This CDR3 has 13 amino acids. CDR3 sequence: CASRTGSQETQYF. In DNA, the CDR3 is TGCGCCAGCAGAACAGGGAGCCAAGAGACCCAGTACTTC.

In this sample, this clone turned up a few times. The V and J genes are TRBV6-5 and TRBJ1-6; 7 bases map to TRBD1. The CDR3 loop spans 13 amino acids. With V trimmed by 7 bases and J by 9 bases, 6 bases remained unmatched. CDR1 is MNHEY and CDR2 is SVGAGI in the germline V gene. CDR3 protein: CASTPGGSSPLHF. The CDR3 bases are TGTGCCAGCACCCCAGGGGGTAGTTCACCCCTCCACTTT.

This chain joins TRBV7-9 and TRBJ1-1, with 7 bases identical to TRBD1. The germline CDR1 and CDR2 sequences are SEHNR and FQNEAQ (reference sequence). J was trimmed by 5 bases and V by 5 bases; bases with no gene match: 2. The CDR3 is made up of 12 amino acids. The CDR3 DNA reads TGTGCCAGCAGCACACAGGGGACTGAAGCTTTCTTT. As protein: CASSTQGTEAFF.

The genes are TRBV7-2 and TRBJ2-7; 7 positions match TRBD2. V was pared by 2 bases and J by 5 bases, with 6 bases of the junction left unmatched. In germline, CDR1 is SGHTA, CDR2 FQGNSA. The CDR3 runs 14 residues. The CDR3: CASSLRRETNEQYF. In DNA form, the CDR3 reads TGTGCCAGCAGCTTAAGGCGGGAGACGAACGAGCAGTACTTC. The whole variable domain, filled in from reference TRBV7-2 and TRBJ2-7, reads GAGVSQSPSNKVTEKGKDVELRCDPISGHTALYWYRQSLGQGLEFLIYFQGNSAPDKSGLPSDRFSAERTGGSVSTLTIQRTQQEDSAVYLCASSLRRETNEQYFGPGTRLTVT.

This chain uses TRBV5-1 with TRBJ2-2; D gene uncertain. Germline CDR1 reads SGHRS; CDR2 reads YFSETQ. The CDR3 has 14 amino acids. Trimming removed 4 bases from V and 7 bases from J, with 14 bases in between. The CDR3 DNA sequence: TGCGCCAGCAGCCCCGACTTGTTTTACGGGGAGCTGTTTTTT. Translated: CASSPDLFYGELFF.

This clone was seen a handful of times. The rearrangement links TRBV5-1 to TRBJ1-5, with D uncertain. Germline lookup yields CDR1 SGHRS and CDR2 YFSETQ. V was shortened by 4 bases and J by 7 bases, with 12 bases between the two germline ends. The CDR3 loop spans 13 amino acids. Written as DNA, the CDR3 is TGCGCCAGCAGCCAAGATCCGGGACAGCCCCAGCATTTT. This sequence encodes CASSQDPGQPQHF.

On this clone: Mismatch with germline at one junction end may stem from a read error. V is TRBV7-9 and J is TRBJ2-1, with TRBD2 matching 7 bases. The CDR3 contains 15 residues. Germline V gives CDR1 SEHNR, CDR2 FQNEAQ (reference sequence). The chain's CDR3 is CSSSPRGSSYNEQFF. CDR3 bases: TGTTCCAGCAGCCCGCGGGGGAGCTCCTACAATGAGCAGTTCTTC.

V gene TRBV12-5 combines with J gene TRBJ2-3, with 7 bases identical to TRBD2. Germline CDR1 reads LGHNT; CDR2 reads FRNRAP. The CDR3 covers 18 residues. Trimming removed 0 bases from V and 4 bases from J; junction bases left unmatched: 13. CDR3 loop: CASGLVPDGKGGADTQYF. The CDR3 nucleotides are TGTGCTAGTGGTTTGGTACCCGATGGGAAGGGAGGGGCAGATACGCAGTATTTT.

V usage is TRBV23-1 and J usage is TRBJ1-2, with unresolved D. TRBV23-1 is reported as an ORF; its role is uncertain. V shed 4 bases and J shed 2 bases, with 11 bases lying between them. There are 14 residues in the CDR3. The CDR3 spells CASSLGLTNYGYTF. CDR3 coding DNA: TGCGCCAGCAGTCTCGGACTCACGAACTATGGCTACACCTTC.

This sequence joins TRBV5-1 and TRBJ2-5, with D uncertain. Germline V gives CDR1 SGHRS, CDR2 YFSETQ. V lost 0 bases, J lost 1 base, and 7 bases lay in between. The CDR3 loop spans 14 amino acids. CDR3 sequence: CASSLDSGQETQYF. CDR3 nucleotides: TGCGCCAGCAGCTTGGATTCAGGCCAAGAGACCCAGTACTTC.

The rearrangement links TRBV10-2 to TRBJ1-1; D is uncertain. Per germline, CDR1 WSHSY and CDR2 SAAADI. The V end was cut by 1 base, the J end by 10 bases, with 28 bases between. The CDR3 consists of 18 residues. CDR3 nucleotide sequence: TGCGCCAGCAGTGAGTTAATTGGGAGTGGGCCGTTCCTCGATGGAGCTTTCTTT. It codes for CASSELIGSGPFLDGAFF.

The V and J genes are TRBV6-6 and TRBJ1-2, with D perhaps TRBD1 (6 bases). The CDR3 totals 13 residues. The germline V gene has CDR1 MNHNY and CDR2 SVGAGI (reference sequence). The V end was cut by 5 bases, the J end by 1 base, with 8 bases between. The CDR3, as DNA: TGTGCCAGCAGTCAACAGGGTAACTATGGCTACACCTTC. Residues: CASSQQGNYGYTF.

This clone appeared once. This CDR3 fails to terminate in the conserved phenylalanine or tryptophan, so it likely reflects a read error. The chain links TRBV4-3 to TRBJ2-7; 7 bases are shared with TRBD1. CDR3 length equals 14 residues. Trimming at V came to 4 bases and at J to 5 bases, leaving 8 bases not matched to a gene. CDR1 and CDR2 from the germline V gene are LGHNA and YSLEER. CDR3 DNA sequence: TGCGCCAGCAGCCTTGAGACAGGGCCCGACGAGCAGTACCTC. Translation: CASSLETGPDEQYL.

J is TRBJ1-5 and V is TRBV6-6; no clear D gene. The germline V and J ends were trimmed by 6 bases and 2 bases, with 17 bases remaining between them. This CDR3 is built from 16 residues. CDR1 and CDR2 from the germline V gene are MNHNY and SVGAGI (reference sequence). The CDR3 reads CASRSLYQVGNQPQHF. The CDR3 nucleotides read TGTGCCAGCAGATCTCTATATCAGGTTGGCAATCAGCCCCAGCATTTT.

Only one count was recorded for this clone. V usage is TRBV6-1 and J usage is TRBJ1-3, with D tentatively TRBD1 (5 bases). Per germline, CDR1 MNHNS and CDR2 SASEGT. V shed 4 bases and J shed 0 bases, with 10 bases lying between them. CDR3 length: 15 residues. CDR3 coding DNA: TGTGCCAGCAGTGGGGGCACGATCTCTGGAAACACCATATATTTT. Protein sequence: CASSGGTISGNTIYF.

This clone turned up a few times. The genes are TRBV30 and TRBJ1-6; D remains ambiguous. V shed 0 bases and J shed 13 bases, with 13 bases lying between them. The CDR3 has 13 residues. Germline V lookup: CDR1 GTSNPN, CDR2 SVGIG (reference sequence). CDR3 sequence reads: CAWSVRQEGPLHF. The CDR3 DNA reads as TGTGCCTGGAGTGTACGGCAGGAAGGTCCCCTCCACTTT.

The V call is TRBV7-2, the J call TRBJ1-2, with D hard to call. V lost 5 bases and J lost 8, with 15 bases in between. The CDR3 is 13 amino acids. Germline V gene sequence: CDR1 SGHTA, CDR2 FQGNSA. CDR3 sequence reads: CASSAAGLGGYTF. CDR3 nucleotides: TGTGCCAGCAGCGCCGCGGGCCTTGGGGGCTACACCTTC.

V is TRBV4-3 and J is TRBJ2-2; 7 bases match TRBD1. The CDR3 has 19 residues. V was pared by 0 bases and J by 2 bases, with 12 bases of the junction left unmatched. Germline loops: CDR1 LGHNA, CDR2 YSLEER. This CDR3 is CASSQDWFRRQGNTGELFF. The DNA for the CDR3 is TGCGCCAGCAGCCAAGATTGGTTCCGGAGACAGGGAAACACCGGGGAGCTGTTTTTT.